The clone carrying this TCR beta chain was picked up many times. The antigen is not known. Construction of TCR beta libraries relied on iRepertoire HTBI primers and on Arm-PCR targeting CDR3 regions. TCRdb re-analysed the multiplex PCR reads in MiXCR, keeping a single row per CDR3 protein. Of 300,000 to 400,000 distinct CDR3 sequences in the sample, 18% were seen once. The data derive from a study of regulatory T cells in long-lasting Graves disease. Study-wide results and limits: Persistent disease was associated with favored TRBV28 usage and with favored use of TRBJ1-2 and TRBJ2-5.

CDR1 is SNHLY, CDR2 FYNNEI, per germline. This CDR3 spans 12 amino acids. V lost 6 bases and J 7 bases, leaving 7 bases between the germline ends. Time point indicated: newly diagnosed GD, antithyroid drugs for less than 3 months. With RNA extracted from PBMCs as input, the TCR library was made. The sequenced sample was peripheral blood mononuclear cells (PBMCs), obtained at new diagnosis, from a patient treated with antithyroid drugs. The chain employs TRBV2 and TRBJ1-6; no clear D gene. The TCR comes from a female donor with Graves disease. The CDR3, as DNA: TGTGCCAGCAGCCTACAGAATTCACCCCTCCACTTT. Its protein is CASSLQNSPLHF. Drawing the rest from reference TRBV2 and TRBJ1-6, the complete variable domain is EPEVTQTPSHQVTQMGQEVILRCVPISNHLYFYWYRQILGQKVEFLVSFYNNEISEKSEIFDDQFSVERPDGSNFTLKIRSTKLEDSAMYFCASSLQNSPLHFGNGTRLTVT.